Listed here are 23 T cell receptor beta chains from one sample, sequenced in a study of radiation and T cells in renal cell carcinoma. Time point meaning: blood 2 weeks post-SBRT. Treatment meaning: 15 Gy SBRT to primary tumor, nephrectomy 4 weeks later. Profiling relied on immunoSEQ multiplex PCR, and the TCRdb table lists in-frame clones only, not all of them. The top ten hold 5.5% to 6.5% of the sample, which has 120,000 or so clones, 88% seen once. Specimen: blood, collected from a patient whose treatment included radiotherapy and nephrectomy. The receptors stem from a woman in her 70s with renal cell carcinoma.

The table lists this clone with a count of one. The V gene is TRBV25-1, the J gene TRBJ2-5; D ambiguous. CDR1 and CDR2 (germline): MGHDK, SYGVNS. CDR3 length: 14 amino acids. With 1 base removed from V and 3 bases from J, the gap between germline ends came to 9 bases. The CDR3 loop reads CASSESRVEETQYF. CDR3 bases: TGTGCCAGCAGTGAATCTAGGGTTGAAGAGACCCAGTACTTC. Full variable domain (remainder filled in from reference TRBV25-1 and TRBJ2-5): EADIYQTPRYLVIGTGKKITLECSQTMGHDKMYWYQQDPGMELHLIHYSYGVNSTEKGDLSSESTVSRIRTEHFPLTLESARPSHTSQYLCASSESRVEETQYFGPGTRLLVL.

The chain is built from TRBV30 and TRBJ2-7; 8 bases match TRBD2. The ends lost 1 base at V and 4 bases at J; junction bases unmatched: 6. Germline V lookup: CDR1 GTSNPN, CDR2 SVGIG (reference sequence). The CDR3 has 14 residues. The CDR3 DNA is TGTGCCTGGAGTGAGCTAGCGGGTTTGTACGAGCAGTACTTC. Translating it yields CAWSELAGLYEQYF.

The rearrangement links TRBV11-2 to TRBJ2-7, with 8 nucleotides matching TRBD2. V was clipped by 5 bases and J by 2 bases; unmatched bases: 8. Germline V gene lookup returns CDR1 SGHAT and CDR2 FQNNGV. This CDR3 has 15 amino acids. The CDR3 sequence: CASSDGSGSTYEQYF. CDR3 DNA sequence: TGTGCCAGCAGCGATGGAAGCGGGAGTACCTACGAGCAGTACTTC.

This clone was recorded a few times. The V gene is TRBV19, the J gene TRBJ1-1; 10 nucleotides align to TRBD1. The CDR3 length is 15 residues. The ends lost 5 bases at V and 3 bases at J; junction bases unmatched: 6. Germline lookup yields CDR1 LNHDA and CDR2 SQIVND (reference sequence). CDR3 protein: CASSDRGLTDTEAFF. CDR3 DNA sequence: TGTGCCAGTAGTGACAGGGGGCTGACGGACACTGAAGCTTTCTTT. The full variable domain, completed using reference TRBV19 and TRBJ1-1, is DGGITQSPKYLFRKEGQNVTLSCEQNLNHDAMYWYRQDPGQGLRLIYYSQIVNDFQKGDIAEGYSVSREKKESFPLTVTSAQKNPTAFYLCASSDRGLTDTEAFFGQGTRLTVV.

The rearrangement uses TRBV9 and TRBJ2-1, with 8 bases aligning to TRBD2. The germline V gene encodes CDR1 SGDLS and CDR2 YYNGEE. Losses at the gene ends were 4 bases for V and 4 bases for J; bases not matched to a gene: 16. The CDR3 is 18 amino acids. The CDR3 region is CASSPPGGNRARYNEQFF. In DNA, the CDR3 is TGTGCCAGCAGCCCACCGGGGGGGAACAGGGCAAGATACAATGAGCAGTTCTTC.

This chain uses TRBV6-1 with TRBJ1-1; a possible D gene is TRBD1 (5 bases). V was cut by 5 bases and J by 5 bases, with 12 bases left in between. CDR1 and CDR2 from the germline V gene are MNHNS and SASEGT. There are 13 residues in the CDR3. CDR3 coding DNA: TGTGCCAGCAGTCAGGGAGCGGGAACTGAAGCTTTCTTT. This gives the protein CASSQGAGTEAFF.

Only one count was recorded for this clone. The chain is built from TRBV27 and TRBJ2-2; TRBD1 is a possible D gene (5 bases). CDR3 length equals 17 residues. CDR1 and CDR2 (germline): MNHEY, SMNVEV (reference sequence). Trimming cost V 5 bases and J 2 bases, with 18 bases left between them. The CDR3 DNA follows: TGTGCCAGCAGTCCCTACGTCCAACAGGTTAACACCGGGGAGCTGTTTTTT. Translating gives CASSPYVQQVNTGELFF.

The chain has TRBV18 and TRBJ1-3; TRBD1 matches 10 bases. V shed 5 bases, J shed 4 bases, and the junction held 8 bases outside the gene matches. CDR3 length: 16 amino acids. From germline, CDR1 is KGHSH and CDR2 LQKENI. The CDR3 reads CASSTGQGVSGNTIYF. CDR3 sequence (DNA): TGTGCCAGCTCAACCGGACAGGGGGTCTCCGGAAACACCATATATTTT.

The CDR3 coding sequence is TGCGCCAGCAGCTTGGGGCAACCGCAGGATACGCAGTATTTT. Protein product: CASSLGQPQDTQYF. V is TRBV5-1 and J is TRBJ2-3, with no clear D. Per the germline V gene, CDR1 is SGHRS and CDR2 is YFSETQ. The CDR3 totals 14 residues. Trimming took off 0 bases at V and 6 bases at J, with 11 bases between the two ends. The full variable domain, in which reference TRBV5-1 and TRBJ2-3 provide the parts outside the CDR3, is KAGVTQTPRYLIKTRGQQVTLSCSPISGHRSVSWYQQTPGQGLQFLFEYFSETQRNKGNFPGRFSGRQFSNSRSEMNVSTLELGDSALYLCASSLGQPQDTQYFGPGTRLTVL.

The V and J genes are TRBV5-1 and TRBJ1-1; D is uncertain. V lost 1 base to trimming and J lost 1 base, with 11 bases between them. The CDR3 covers 15 residues. Germline V lookup: CDR1 SGHRS, CDR2 YFSETQ. Here the CDR3 reads CASSLIGSQNTEAFF. Written as DNA, the CDR3 is TGCGCCAGCAGCTTGATTGGCAGCCAGAACACTGAAGCTTTCTTT.

This clone has more than one count but fewer than ten. The chain employs TRBV4-2 and TRBJ1-1; 7 nucleotides agree with TRBD1. With V trimmed by 3 bases and J by 0 bases, 4 bases remained unmatched. The CDR3 covers 15 residues. Germline V CDR1 and CDR2: LGHNA, YNFKEQ. The chain's CDR3 is CASSHDRDMNTEAFF. The CDR3 coding sequence is TGTGCCAGCAGCCACGACAGGGACATGAACACTGAAGCTTTCTTT.

This clone was counted between two and nine times. This chain uses TRBV21-1 with TRBJ1-5. TRBV21-1 is assigned pseudogene status. CDR3 size: 14 residues. CDR3 protein: CASVFMYSNQPQHF. CDR3 nucleotides: TGTGCCAGCGTCTTCATGTATAGCAATCAGCCCCAGCATTTT.

This chain links TRBV5-6 with TRBJ1-1, with a weak D call TRBD1 (5 bases). The V end lost 2 bases, the J end lost 1 base, and 9 bases lay between the germline ends. CDR1 and CDR2 from the germline V gene are SGHDT and YYEEEE. The CDR3 is 14 residues long. CDR3 sequence (DNA): TGTGCCAGCAGCTTTACAGGATCGAACACTGAAGCTTTCTTT. Its protein product is CASSFTGSNTEAFF.

V and J are TRBV7-2 and TRBJ2-3; D is perhaps TRBD1 or TRBD2 (5 bases each). V was shortened by 3 bases and J by 11 bases, with 9 bases between the two germline ends. The length of the CDR3 is 11 residues. Germline CDR1 is SGHTA and CDR2 is FQGNSA. DNA for the CDR3: TGTGCCAGCAGCTTTAGGGGACGGCAGTATTTT. Protein: CASSFRGRQYF. The complete variable domain, with remaining parts taken from reference TRBV7-2 and TRBJ2-3, reads GAGVSQSPSNKVTEKGKDVELRCDPISGHTALYWYRQSLGQGLEFLIYFQGNSAPDKSGLPSDRFSAERTGGSVSTLTIQRTQQEDSAVYLCASSFRGRQYFGPGTRLTVL.

V and J are TRBV7-2 and TRBJ1-1; TRBD1 aligns across 8 bases. Germline CDR1 reads SGHTA; CDR2 reads FQGNSA. The CDR3 contains 16 residues. V lost 4 bases to trimming and J lost 1 base; unmatched junction nucleotides: 8. The CDR3 sequence: CASSSPRTGRNTEAFF. DNA for the CDR3: TGTGCCAGCAGCTCCCCCCGGACAGGGCGGAACACTGAAGCTTTCTTT.

The chain couples TRBV6-5 to TRBJ1-5, with 8 bases identical to TRBD1. The germline gives CDR1 MNHEY, CDR2 SVGAGI. This CDR3 has 16 residues. Trimming cost V 2 bases and J 2 bases; bases outside gene matches: 5. CDR3 sequence (DNA): TGTGCCAGCAGTTACAAGGGGACAGGAGGCAATCAGCCCCAGCATTTT. Encoded protein: CASSYKGTGGNQPQHF.

The V and J genes are TRBV2 and TRBJ2-2; 8 positions match TRBD2. Germline CDR1 reads SNHLY; CDR2 reads FYNNEI. The CDR3 loop spans 16 amino acids. The V gene end was trimmed by 4 bases and the J gene end by 4 bases; junction bases not matched to a gene: 8. This chain's CDR3 is CASSVRAGVGTGELFF. The CDR3 DNA reads TGTGCCAGCAGTGTAAGAGCGGGGGTAGGCACCGGGGAGCTGTTTTTT.

This clone was detected only once. This rearrangement joins TRBV28 to TRBJ1-1, with TRBD1 matching over 7 bases. Germline CDR1 reads MDHEN; CDR2 reads SYDVKM. The CDR3 length is 15 residues. J lost 4 bases, V lost 6 bases, and 11 bases had no gene match. The DNA for the CDR3 is TGTGCCAGCAGCCTCAGACAGGGCGAGATCACTGAAGCTTTCTTT. Protein: CASSLRQGEITEAFF.

V and J are TRBV19 and TRBJ1-5; 10 bases map to TRBD1. Germline trimming cut 6 bases from V and 5 bases from J; bases unmatched to any gene: 4. The CDR3 sequence is 14 residues long. CDR1 is LNHDA, CDR2 SQIVND, per germline (reference sequence). CDR3 sequence reads: CASRGTGVHQPQHF. The CDR3 DNA follows: TGTGCCAGTAGGGGGACAGGGGTCCATCAGCCCCAGCATTTT. The whole variable domain, remainder taken from reference TRBV19 and TRBJ1-5, is DGGITQSPKYLFRKEGQNVTLSCEQNLNHDAMYWYRQDPGQGLRLIYYSQIVNDFQKGDIAEGYSVSREKKESFPLTVTSAQKNPTAFYLCASRGTGVHQPQHFGDGTRLSIL.

This clone was picked up a small number of times. The gene calls are TRBV30 and TRBJ1-4; no reliable D call. Germline V gene lookup returns CDR1 GTSNPN and CDR2 SVGIG (reference sequence). The CDR3 sequence is 15 residues long. The V end was cut by 0 bases, the J end by 3 bases, with 11 bases between. CDR3 bases: TGTGCCTGGAGTGTACAAATATTTTCTAATGAAAAACTGTTTTTT. Residues: CAWSVQIFSNEKLFF.

The CDR3 protein is CASSRDRTTGELFF. CDR3 coding DNA: TGTGCCAGCTCACGGGACAGGACCACCGGGGAGCTGTTTTTT. The V and J genes are TRBV18 and TRBJ2-2; TRBD1 matches at 8 bases. CDR1 is KGHSH, CDR2 LQKENI, per germline. The CDR3 extends over 14 amino acids. Germline trimming cut 4 bases from V and 4 bases from J; bases unmatched to any gene: 2.

The DNA for the CDR3 is TGTGCCAGCAGCTTGGACAGGGGCCCAGATACGCAGTATTTT. It is translated as CASSLDRGPDTQYF. J is TRBJ2-3 and V is TRBV5-6; 7 bases match TRBD1. The CDR3 totals 14 residues. Germline-derived CDR1 and CDR2 are SGHDT and YYEEEE. The J segment lost 4 bases and the V segment lost 0 bases, leaving 2 bases of the junction unmatched.

The V gene is TRBV2, the J gene TRBJ1-3; D is uncertain. The germline V gene has CDR1 SNHLY and CDR2 FYNNEI. Trimming cost V 7 bases and J 0 bases, with 16 bases left between them. The CDR3 totals 16 residues. CDR3: CASTPSVGSSGNTIYF. For the CDR3, the DNA is TGTGCCAGCACCCCCTCTGTGGGTAGCTCTGGAAACACCATATATTTT.